This T cell receptor beta chain was identified in a study of T cells in Graves' hyperthyroidism and ophthalmopathy. Study summary: Peripheral blood was obtained at initial diagnosis, preceding any treatment.

This clonotype occurred many times. Every diagnosis used clinical symptoms, serum thyroxine and TRAb, thyroid ultrasound and orbital computed tomography. Trimming cost V 7 bases and J 5 bases, with 20 bases left between them. The CDR3 covers 15 residues. Germline loops: CDR1 MDHEN, CDR2 SYDVKM. What was amplified from RNA transcripts were TCR beta CDR3 regions. First-round RT-PCR targeting the TCR CDR3 was performed with the HTBI primer set. TCRdb redid the calling of the multiplex PCR reads with MiXCR, one entry per CDR3 protein. The sample contains under 250,000 distinct CDR3 sequences, approximately 25% of which appear only once.

The clonotype originates from a woman between 40 and 50 years old with Graves' ophthalmopathy. The specimen sequenced was blood. The chain is built from TRBV28 and TRBJ2-5, with TRBD2 as a possible D gene (7 bases). The CDR3 coding sequence is TGTGCCAGCAATTTTCAACGGGGGGCCGGGGAGACCCAGTACTTC. Protein product: CASNFQRGAGETQYF.